The 10 T cell receptor beta chains presented below share a single source sample, sequenced in a study of cytomegalovirus exposure and HLA in healthy donors. Primers included in the PCR were 60 Vbeta and 13 Jbeta primers. The repertoire was sequenced with immunoSEQ multiplex PCR; TCRdb's copy has only in-frame clones and lacks some. Seen here are approximately 160,000 clones, more than 65% observed once, and the top ten hold approximately 1.6%. The sample comprised PBMCs. The receptors were gathered from a woman aged 30 to 39 in good health and CMV-seronegative.

This clone turned up a few times. This chain uses TRBV5-1 with TRBJ2-2; D might be TRBD1 (6 bases). The germline V gene has CDR1 SGHRS and CDR2 YFSETQ. There are 14 residues in the CDR3. Trimming cost V 3 bases and J 3 bases, with 9 bases left between them. Written as DNA, the CDR3 is TGCGCCAGCAGCTCCACAGGGTACACCGGGGAGCTGTTTTTT. Translation gives CASSSTGYTGELFF.

This chain connects TRBV2 to TRBJ1-2, with 8 bases fitting TRBD1. Losses at the gene ends were 3 bases for V and 1 base for J; bases not matched to a gene: 4. CDR3 length equals 15 residues. Per germline, CDR1 SNHLY and CDR2 FYNNEI. The CDR3 DNA sequence: TGTGCCAGCAGTGATGCAGGGGGCCTTAACTATGGCTACACCTTC. Translation: CASSDAGGLNYGYTF.

The genes are TRBV19 and TRBJ2-2; a weak D match, TRBD1 (6 bases). Trimming took 9 bases from V and 6 from J, leaving 14 bases between them. The germline V gene encodes CDR1 LNHDA and CDR2 SQIVND (reference sequence). CDR3 length equals 13 residues. Here the CDR3 reads CASALQGPGELFF. CDR3 nucleotides: TGTGCCAGCGCACTACAGGGCCCCGGGGAGCTGTTTTTT.

The chain has TRBV5-8 and TRBJ2-7, with a possible D match to TRBD2 (5 bases). Germline-derived CDR1 and CDR2 are SGHTS and YDEGEE. The CDR3 has 16 residues. V was pared by 0 bases and J by 3 bases, with 16 bases between. The CDR3 protein is CASSLGLGVTNYEQYF. The CDR3 region has the DNA TGTGCCAGCAGCTTGGGGCTCGGGGTAACAAACTACGAGCAGTACTTC. The full variable domain, with the rest looked up from reference TRBV5-8 and TRBJ2-7, is EAGVTQSPTHLIKTRGQQATLRCSPISGHTSVYWYQQALGLGLQFLLWYDEGEERNRGNFPPRFSGRQFPNYSSELNVNALELEDSALYLCASSLGLGVTNYEQYFGPGTRLTVT.

The rearrangement uses TRBV19 and TRBJ2-5; the match to TRBD1 covers 8 bases. Trimming took 2 bases from V and 5 from J; bases not matched to a gene: 4. The CDR3 consists of 14 residues. Germline V CDR1 and CDR2: LNHDA, SQIVND (reference sequence). The CDR3 DNA follows: TGTGCCAGTAGTATAAGACAGGGGTCGGAGACCCAGTACTTC. It yields the protein CASSIRQGSETQYF.

The DNA for the CDR3 is TGTGCCAGCAGGGACACGGAGTCTGTGGGAAACACCATATATTTT. Encoded protein: CASRDTESVGNTIYF. This chain joins TRBV6-5 and TRBJ1-3; tentatively, D is TRBD1 (5 bases). CDR3 length equals 15 residues. Trimming left V 6 bases short and J 4 bases short, with 16 bases between. CDR1 MNHEY and CDR2 SVGAGI come from the germline V gene.

The V and J genes are TRBV6-1 and TRBJ2-5, with TRBD2 as a possible D gene (6 bases). The germline gives CDR1 MNHNS, CDR2 SASEGT. The CDR3 is 14 amino acids. The germline V and J ends were trimmed by 8 bases and 5 bases, with 18 bases remaining between them. This CDR3 is CASGRTAVQETQYF. CDR3 coding DNA: TGTGCCAGCGGGAGGACGGCCGTTCAGGAGACCCAGTACTTC.

The rearrangement joins TRBV29-1 to TRBJ1-2, with TRBD1 matching over 10 bases. The CDR3 is 12 amino acids. Unmatched junction bases numbered 5, after V lost 6 bases and J lost 7 bases. Germline V gene lookup returns CDR1 SQVTM and CDR2 ANQGSEA. The DNA for the CDR3 is TGCAGCGTAAGACAGGGGGCAGGTGGCTACACCTTC. Translated, it gives CSVRQGAGGYTF.

This clone showed up just a few times. The rearrangement uses TRBV25-1 and TRBJ2-7; D is possibly TRBD1 (6 bases). Germline CDR1 MGHDK, CDR2 SYGVNS. The CDR3 is made up of 17 amino acids. Trimming cost V 4 bases and J 2 bases, with 21 bases left between them. For the CDR3, the DNA is TGTGCCAGCAGTGTAAACCCCATGACAGGACAAACCTACGAGCAGTACTTC. Translating it yields CASSVNPMTGQTYEQYF.

This chain links TRBV14 with TRBJ2-1; 12 bases align to TRBD2. V lost 3 bases, J lost 2 bases, and 2 bases stayed unmatched. Per germline, CDR1 SGHDN and CDR2 FVKESK. The CDR3 extends over 16 amino acids. CDR3 sequence: CASSHRTSGTYNEQFF. DNA of the CDR3: TGTGCCAGCAGCCATCGGACTAGCGGGACCTACAATGAGCAGTTCTTC.